Sequencing of this TCR beta chain was carried out in a study of blood T cell repertoires in COVID-19 (dated by TCRdb to 2020 to 2021). Regarding the complete study: Samples covering the acute and convalescent phases of COVID-19 were provided by collaborators in the United States, Italy and Spain. The material from the prospective study consisted of cDNA or gDNA derived from T cells, B-cell-depleted T cells, or PBMCs. Deeply sampled blood TCRbeta repertoires from subjects exposed to, actively infected with, or recovered from COVID-19 were included in the dataset. A freely available public database, intended as a resource for researchers studying the immune response to SARS-CoV-2, is where the repertoires were released. Samples came from the ongoing ImmuneRACE study (first 160 participants) plus 1,254 subjects from 6 global collaborators. A de-identified subject ID, COVID-19 status, age in years and sex were almost always included in the sample metadata. Where available, HLA class I and class II types were taken from metadata supplied by the sample provider and were not determined by assay-based typing.

In regard to this clone: Its antigen remains undetermined. Per-nucleotide qualities are absent, and no much larger clonotype sits a single base away.

Per the germline V gene, SNHLY is the CDR1 and FYNNEI is the CDR2. The germline V end is reduced by 5 bases and the J end by 3 bases; junction bases left unmatched: 9. The CDR3, cysteine through phenylalanine, is 17 amino acids long. The only DNA kept is the CDR3, 51 bases in frame from the first base. The paper as a whole reports these results and caveats: Clinical and demographic metadata were provided uncurated, with the amount varying by source and participant.

Collaborating institutions collected whole blood in K2EDTA tubes following their own protocols. For TCRbeta analysis, collaborator samples were shipped as frozen whole blood, as isolated PBMCs, or as DNA extracted from either sample type. The immunoSEQ Assay, a bias-controlled multiplex PCR, was used to amplify TCRbeta CDR3 regions from genomic DNA. For the original study's pipeline: The number of nucleated cells in each sample was estimated by amplification of reference gene primers within the assay. To quantify the absolute abundance of each unique TCRbeta CDR3 rearrangement, sequence reads were collapsed and filtered. For each sample, productive Simpson clonality was calculated as the square root of Simpson's diversity index across productive rearrangements. Here the immuneACCESS table is served through TCRdb, limited to in-frame sequences with V and J called. Missing clones are a known gap in these copies; in checked studies unresolved V genes cover under half, and the rest lacks a known reason. V and J calls and clone size come straight from that table; D and trimming were deduced from the DNA. The sample table holds fewer than 150,000 clones, of which about 87% were seen once. The ten largest clones take up roughly 30% of the sample.

Sequenced sample: peripheral blood. The sequence links TRBV2 to TRBJ1-3; 11 central nucleotides agree with TRBD1. The receptor's source is a woman aged 65 to 85 with acute or convalescent COVID-19. The DNA sequence reads TGTGCCAGCAGTCACGACAGGGGGACAGGGGGTGGAAACACCATATATTTT. It specifies CASSHDRGTGGGNTIYF.